This T cell receptor (beta chain) emerged from a study of early stage breast cancer tumors. Some clones are missing from TCRdb's copy, which holds only in-frame ones; the method was immunoSEQ multiplex PCR. The profile covers some 75,000 clones, with more than 60% appearing a single time and roughly 3.2% taken by the ten largest. The V and J ends lost 2 bases and 5 bases, in that order; junction bases with no gene match: 4. Germline values: CDR1 KGHSH, CDR2 LQKENI. The CDR3 has 15 residues. V and J are TRBV18 and TRBJ2-2, with 8 positions matching TRBD2. This sequence originates from a person in their sixties with breast cancer. Sequencing used blood. The CDR3: CASSPAGGKTGELFF. The DNA of the CDR3 is TGTGCCAGCTCACCAGCGGGGGGCAAAACCGGGGAGCTGTTTTTT.